Here is one T cell receptor (beta chain) with its context. Its antigen is as yet unknown. The source of the sample is a study of graft-versus-host responses after intestinal transplantation. Overall study: In this cohort, recipients had multivisceral, liver-intestinal, or isolated intestinal transplants. Once they had received anti-thymocyte globulin induction, all recipients took tacrolimus and steroids for around three years. The study's findings and limits: Recipient-marrow GvH clones were detected, some having first appeared in ileum or blood. Declining HvG levels early post-transplant were linked to peak circulating GvH clone levels.

Germline V CDR1 and CDR2: GTSNPN, SVGIG (reference sequence). This CDR3 is 13 amino acids long. V was trimmed by 1 base and J by 5 bases, leaving 12 bases between them. TCRdb keeps only in-frame clones here, not all; method: immunoSEQ multiplex PCR. Of approximately 97,000 clones in the sample, 85% to 95% were seen once. This TCR was sampled from a human donor who was the organ donor for an intestinal transplant. This sequence joins TRBV30 and TRBJ2-7; D gene unclear. Sequences were derived from unstimulated CD8+ T cells sorted from spleen or lymph node cells, sampled before transplant. The CDR3 sequence is CAWSDVSFDEQYF. The CDR3 coding sequence is TGTGCCTGGAGTGACGTCAGTTTCGACGAGCAGTACTTC.